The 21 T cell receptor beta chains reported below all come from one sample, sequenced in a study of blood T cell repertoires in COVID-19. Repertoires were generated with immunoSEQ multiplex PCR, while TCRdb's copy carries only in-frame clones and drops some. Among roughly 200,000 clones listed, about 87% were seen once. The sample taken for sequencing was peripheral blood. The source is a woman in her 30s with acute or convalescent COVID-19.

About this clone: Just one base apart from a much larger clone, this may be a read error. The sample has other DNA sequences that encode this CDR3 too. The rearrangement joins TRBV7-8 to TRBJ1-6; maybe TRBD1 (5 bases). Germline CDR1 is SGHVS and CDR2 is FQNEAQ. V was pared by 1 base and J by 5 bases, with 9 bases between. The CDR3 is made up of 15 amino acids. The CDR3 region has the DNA TGTGCCAGCAGCTTAGAAGGGGCGCATAATTCACCCCTCCACTTT. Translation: CASSLEGAHNSPLHF.

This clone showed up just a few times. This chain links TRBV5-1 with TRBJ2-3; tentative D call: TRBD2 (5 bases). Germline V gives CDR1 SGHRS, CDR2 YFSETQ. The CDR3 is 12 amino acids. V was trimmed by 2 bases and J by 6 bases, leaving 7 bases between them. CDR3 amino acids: CASSFSGDTQYF. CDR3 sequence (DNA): TGCGCCAGCAGCTTCTCGGGGGATACGCAGTATTTT.

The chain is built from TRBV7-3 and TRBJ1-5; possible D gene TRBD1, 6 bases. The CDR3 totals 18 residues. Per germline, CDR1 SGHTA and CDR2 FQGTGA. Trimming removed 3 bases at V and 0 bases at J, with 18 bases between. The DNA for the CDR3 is TGTGCCAGCAGCTTCGGGGGGGCCACGGCTCCTAGCAATCAGCCCCAGCATTTT. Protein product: CASSFGGATAPSNQPQHF.

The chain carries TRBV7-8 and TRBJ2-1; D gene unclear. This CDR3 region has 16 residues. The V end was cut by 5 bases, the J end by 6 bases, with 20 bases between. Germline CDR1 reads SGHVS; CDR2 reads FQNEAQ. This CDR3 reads CASSPSTWASPNEQFF. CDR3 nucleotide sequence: TGTGCCAGCAGCCCCTCTACTTGGGCCAGTCCCAATGAGCAGTTCTTC.

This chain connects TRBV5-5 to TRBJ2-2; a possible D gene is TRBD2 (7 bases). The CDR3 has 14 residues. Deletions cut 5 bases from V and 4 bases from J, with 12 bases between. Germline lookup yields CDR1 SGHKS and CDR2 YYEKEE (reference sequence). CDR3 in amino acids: CASRGGVSTGELFF. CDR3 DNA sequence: TGTGCCAGCAGAGGGGGGGTGAGCACCGGGGAGCTGTTTTTT.

CDR3 region: CSASGLAGELFF. The CDR3 region has the DNA TGCAGTGCTAGTGGATTAGCCGGGGAGCTGTTTTTT. This chain joins TRBV20-1 and TRBJ2-2; D unresolved. Trimming took off 3 bases at V and 6 bases at J, with 8 bases between the two ends. Germline CDR1 DFQATT, CDR2 SNEGSKA (reference sequence). This CDR3 is 12 amino acids long.

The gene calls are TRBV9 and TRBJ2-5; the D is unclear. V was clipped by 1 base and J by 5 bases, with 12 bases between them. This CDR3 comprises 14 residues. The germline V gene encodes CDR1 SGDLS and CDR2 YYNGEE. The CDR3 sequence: CASSVQYSPETQYF. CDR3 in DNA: TGTGCCAGCAGCGTACAATATAGTCCGGAGACCCAGTACTTC. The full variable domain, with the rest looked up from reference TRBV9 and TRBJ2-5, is DSGVTQTPKHLITATGQRVTLRCSPRSGDLSVYWYQQSLDQGLQFLIQYYNGEERAKGNILERFSAQQFPDLHSELNLSSLELGDSALYFCASSVQYSPETQYFGPGTRLLVL.

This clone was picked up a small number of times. CDR3 residues: CASSQIGTGGYEQYF. The CDR3 nucleotides are TGCGCCAGCAGCCAAATTGGGACAGGGGGCTACGAGCAGTACTTC. The gene calls are TRBV4-1 and TRBJ2-7; 11 bases align to TRBD1. The junction had 3 bases not matched to a gene; V was cut back by 2 bases and J by 3 bases. The germline V gene has CDR1 MGHRA and CDR2 YSYEKL. The CDR3 spans 15 residues.

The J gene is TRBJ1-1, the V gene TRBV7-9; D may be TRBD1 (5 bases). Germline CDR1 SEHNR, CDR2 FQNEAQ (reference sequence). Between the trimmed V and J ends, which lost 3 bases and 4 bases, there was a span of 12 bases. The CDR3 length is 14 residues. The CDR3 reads CASSFSGGSTEAFF. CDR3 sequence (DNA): TGTGCCAGCAGCTTTTCGGGGGGTAGCACTGAAGCTTTCTTT.

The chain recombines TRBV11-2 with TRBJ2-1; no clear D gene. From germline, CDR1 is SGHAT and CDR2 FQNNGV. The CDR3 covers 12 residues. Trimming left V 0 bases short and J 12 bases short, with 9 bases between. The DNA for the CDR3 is TGTGCCAGCAGCTTAGAGGGCCCCGGGCAGTTCTTC. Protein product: CASSLEGPGQFF.

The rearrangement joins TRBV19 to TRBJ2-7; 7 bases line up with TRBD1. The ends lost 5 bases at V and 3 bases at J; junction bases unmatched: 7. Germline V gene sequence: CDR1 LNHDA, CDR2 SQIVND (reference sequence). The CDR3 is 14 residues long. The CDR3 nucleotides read TGTGCCAGTAGTTTTGGGACAGCCAGCTACGAGCAGTACTTC. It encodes CASSFGTASYEQYF.

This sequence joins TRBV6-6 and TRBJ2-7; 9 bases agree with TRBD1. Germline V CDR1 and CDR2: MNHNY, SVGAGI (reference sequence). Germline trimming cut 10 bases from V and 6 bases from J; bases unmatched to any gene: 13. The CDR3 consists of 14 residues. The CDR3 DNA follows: TGTGCCATCAGACAGGGGGGACCTGGTGCCGAGCAGTACTTC. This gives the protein CAIRQGGPGAEQYF.

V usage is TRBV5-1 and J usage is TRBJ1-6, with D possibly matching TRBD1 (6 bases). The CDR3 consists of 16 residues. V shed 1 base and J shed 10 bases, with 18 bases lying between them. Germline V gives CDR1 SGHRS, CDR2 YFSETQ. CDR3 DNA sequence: TGCGCCAGCAGCTTGTCGACAGGTCTGTCGGTCTCACCCCTCCACTTT. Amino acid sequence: CASSLSTGLSVSPLHF.

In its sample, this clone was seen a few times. The CDR3 nucleotides read TGTGCCAGTAGGGGGACAGGGGACGAAAAACTGTTTTTT. It yields the protein CASRGTGDEKLFF. This chain joins TRBV19 and TRBJ1-4; 10 bases fit TRBD1. The CDR3 extends over 13 amino acids. Germline V CDR1 and CDR2: LNHDA, SQIVND (reference sequence). The V segment lost 6 bases and the J segment 8 bases; nucleotides outside the gene matches: 3. Together with reference TRBV19 and TRBJ1-4, the CDR3 gives the full variable domain: DGGITQSPKYLFRKEGQNVTLSCEQNLNHDAMYWYRQDPGQGLRLIYYSQIVNDFQKGDIAEGYSVSREKKESFPLTVTSAQKNPTAFYLCASRGTGDEKLFFGSGTQLSVL.

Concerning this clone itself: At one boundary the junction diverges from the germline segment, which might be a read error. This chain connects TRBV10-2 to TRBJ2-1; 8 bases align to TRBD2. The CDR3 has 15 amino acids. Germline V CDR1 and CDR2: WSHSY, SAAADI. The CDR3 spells CASSDSGGGYNEQFF. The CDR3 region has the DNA TGCGCCAGCAGTGATTCCGGGGGGGGTTACAATGAGCAATTCTTC.

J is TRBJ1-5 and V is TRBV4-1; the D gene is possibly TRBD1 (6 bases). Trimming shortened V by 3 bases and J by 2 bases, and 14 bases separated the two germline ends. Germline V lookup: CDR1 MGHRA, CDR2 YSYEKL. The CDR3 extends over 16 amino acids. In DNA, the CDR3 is TGCGCCAGCAGCCATGAAGGCAGGGGAGGCAATCAGCCCCAGCATTTT. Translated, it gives CASSHEGRGGNQPQHF.

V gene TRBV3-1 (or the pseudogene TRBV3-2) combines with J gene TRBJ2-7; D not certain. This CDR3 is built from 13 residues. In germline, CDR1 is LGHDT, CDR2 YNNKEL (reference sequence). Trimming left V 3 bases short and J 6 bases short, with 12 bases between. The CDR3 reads CASSQERRTEQYF. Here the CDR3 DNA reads TGTGCCAGCAGCCAGGAGAGGCGCACCGAGCAGTACTTC.

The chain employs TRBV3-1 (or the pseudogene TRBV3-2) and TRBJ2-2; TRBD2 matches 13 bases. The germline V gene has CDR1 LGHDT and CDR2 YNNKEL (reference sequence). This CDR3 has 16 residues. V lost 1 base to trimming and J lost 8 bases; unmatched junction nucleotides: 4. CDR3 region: CASSQGGTSGKGELFF. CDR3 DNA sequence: TGTGCCAGCAGCCAAGGGGGGACTAGCGGGAAAGGGGAGCTGTTTTTT.

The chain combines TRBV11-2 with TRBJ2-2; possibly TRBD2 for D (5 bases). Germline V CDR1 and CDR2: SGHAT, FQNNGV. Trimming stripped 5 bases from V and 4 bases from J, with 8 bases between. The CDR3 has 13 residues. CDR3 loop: CASSPDFTGELFF. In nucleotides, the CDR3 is TGTGCCAGCAGCCCGGACTTCACCGGGGAGCTGTTTTTT. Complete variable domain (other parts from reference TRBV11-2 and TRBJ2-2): EAGVAQSPRYKIIEKRQSVAFWCNPISGHATLYWYQQILGQGPKLLIQFQNNGVVDDSQLPKDRFSAERLKGVDSTLKIQPAKLEDSAVYLCASSPDFTGELFFGEGSRLTVL.

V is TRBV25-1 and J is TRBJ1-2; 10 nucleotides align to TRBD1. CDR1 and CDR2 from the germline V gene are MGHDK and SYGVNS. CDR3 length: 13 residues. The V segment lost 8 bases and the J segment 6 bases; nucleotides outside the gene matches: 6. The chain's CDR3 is CASSRQGADGYTF. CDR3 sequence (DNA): TGTGCCAGCTCAAGACAGGGGGCAGATGGCTACACCTTC.

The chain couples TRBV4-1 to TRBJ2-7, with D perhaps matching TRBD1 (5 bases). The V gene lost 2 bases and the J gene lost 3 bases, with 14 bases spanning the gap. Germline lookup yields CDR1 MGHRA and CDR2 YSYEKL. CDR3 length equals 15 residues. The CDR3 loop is CASSQQDRGHYEQYF. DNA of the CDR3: TGCGCCAGCAGCCAACAAGACAGAGGCCACTACGAGCAGTACTTC.